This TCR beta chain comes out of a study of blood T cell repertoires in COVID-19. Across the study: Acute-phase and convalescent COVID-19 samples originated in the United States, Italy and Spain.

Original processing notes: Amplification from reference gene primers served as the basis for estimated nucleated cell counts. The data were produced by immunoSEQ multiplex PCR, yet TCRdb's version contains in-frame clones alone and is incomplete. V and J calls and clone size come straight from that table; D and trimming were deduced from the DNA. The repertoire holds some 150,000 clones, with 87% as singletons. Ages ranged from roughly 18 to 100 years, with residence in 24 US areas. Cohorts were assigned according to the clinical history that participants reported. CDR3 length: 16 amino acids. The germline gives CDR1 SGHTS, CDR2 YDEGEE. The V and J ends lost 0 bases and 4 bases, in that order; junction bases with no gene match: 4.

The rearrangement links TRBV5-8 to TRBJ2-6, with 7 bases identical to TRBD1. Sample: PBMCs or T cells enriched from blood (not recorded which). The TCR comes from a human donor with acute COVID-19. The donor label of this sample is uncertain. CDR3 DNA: TGTGCCAGCAGCTTGGAGACAGGGACCGGGGCCAACGTCCTGACTTTC. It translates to CASSLETGTGANVLTF.